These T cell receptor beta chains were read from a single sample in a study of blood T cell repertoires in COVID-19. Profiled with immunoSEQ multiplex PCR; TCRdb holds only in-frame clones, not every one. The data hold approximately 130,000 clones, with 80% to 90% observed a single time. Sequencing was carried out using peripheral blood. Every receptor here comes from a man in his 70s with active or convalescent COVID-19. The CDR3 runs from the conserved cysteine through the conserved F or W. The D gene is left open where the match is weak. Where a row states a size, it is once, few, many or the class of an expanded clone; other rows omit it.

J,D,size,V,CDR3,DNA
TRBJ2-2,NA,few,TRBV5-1,CASSLAVTALYTGELFF,TGCGCCAGCAGCTTGGCCGTGACAGCTCTTTACACCGGGGAGCTGTTTTTT
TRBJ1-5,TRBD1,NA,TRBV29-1,CSVGGQGTQPQHF,TGCAGCGTTGGAGGACAGGGCACTCAGCCCCAGCATTTT
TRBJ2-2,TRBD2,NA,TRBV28,CASSLSASGSSGELFF,TGTGCCAGCAGTTTATCGGCTAGCGGGAGTTCCGGGGAGCTGTTTTTT
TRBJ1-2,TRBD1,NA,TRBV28,CASSSTGTANYGYTF,TGTGCCAGCAGTTCTACCGGGACAGCTAACTATGGCTACACCTTC
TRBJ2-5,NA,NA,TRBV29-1,CSVVGGRGSYQETQYF,TGCAGCGTTGTGGGGGGGCGCGGGTCGTACCAAGAGACCCAGTACTTC
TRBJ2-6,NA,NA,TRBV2,CASRDTGSGANVLTF,TGTGCCAGCAGGGACACAGGTTCCGGGGCCAACGTCCTGACTTTC
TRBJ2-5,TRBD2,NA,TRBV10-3,CAISESGSGSRETQYF,TGTGCCATCAGTGAGTCGGGTAGCGGGAGTAGGGAGACCCAGTACTTC
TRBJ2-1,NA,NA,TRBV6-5,CASSLRTAYNEQFF,TGTGCCAGCAGCTTGCGGACTGCTTACAATGAGCAGTTCTTC
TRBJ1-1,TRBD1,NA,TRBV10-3,CAISQNRGQAEAFF,TGTGCCATCAGTCAGAACAGGGGGCAGGCTGAAGCTTTCTTT
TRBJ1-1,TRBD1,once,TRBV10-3,CATRDRGSTEAFF,TGTGCCACTAGGGACAGGGGGAGCACTGAAGCTTTCTTT
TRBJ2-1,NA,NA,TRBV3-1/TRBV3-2,CASSQASSSLGNEQFF,TGTGCCAGCAGCCAGGCTTCTAGCTCCTTAGGGAATGAGCAGTTCTTC
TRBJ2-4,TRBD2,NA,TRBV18,CASSLSGLAKNIQYF,TGTGCCAGCTCACTTAGCGGGTTAGCCAAAAACATTCAGTACTTC
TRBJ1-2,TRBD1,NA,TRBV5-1,CASSFNLQTGGNDYGYTF,TGCGCCAGCAGCTTTAATCTTCAGACAGGGGGAAATGACTATGGCTACACCTTC
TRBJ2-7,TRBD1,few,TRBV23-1,CASSLRDREDYEQYF,TGCGCCAGCAGTCTCAGGGACAGGGAGGACTACGAGCAGTACTTC
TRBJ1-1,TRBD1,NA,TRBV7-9,CASSLFEGARGEAFF,TGTGCCAGCAGCTTGTTTGAGGGGGCCCGAGGTGAAGCTTTCTTT
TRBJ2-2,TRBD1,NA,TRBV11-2,CASSLTGQTNTGELFF,TGTGCCAGCAGCCTTACGGGACAGACGAACACCGGGGAGCTGTTTTTT
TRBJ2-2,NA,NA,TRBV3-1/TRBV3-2,CASSRRGAASGELFF,TGTGCCAGCAGCCGCCGGGGGGCAGCCTCCGGGGAGCTGTTTTTT
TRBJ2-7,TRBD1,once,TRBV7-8,CASSPRAGGSYEQYF,TGTGCCAGCAGCCCTCGGGCAGGGGGCTCGTACGAGCAGTACTTC
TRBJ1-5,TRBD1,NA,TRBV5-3,CARSLPGQGLVLGQPQHF,TGTGCCAGAAGCTTACCGGGACAGGGATTGGTCCTCGGCCAGCCCCAGCATTTT
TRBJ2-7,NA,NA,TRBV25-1,CASSEYRPGAYEQYF,TGTGCCAGCAGTGAATATAGGCCAGGTGCCTACGAGCAGTACTTC
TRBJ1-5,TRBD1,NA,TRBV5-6,CASSFKDRGNQPQHF,TGTGCCAGCAGCTTCAAGGACAGGGGGAATCAGCCCCAGCATTTT
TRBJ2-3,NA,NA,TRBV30,CAWSVQGADTQYF,TGTGCCTGGAGTGTACAAGGAGCAGATACGCAGTATTTT
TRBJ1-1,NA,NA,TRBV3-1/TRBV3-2,CASSPRGPDEAFF,TGTGCCAGCAGCCCCCGAGGGCCGGACGAAGCTTTCTTT
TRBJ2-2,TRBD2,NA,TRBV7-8,CASSLGGPNTGELFF,TGTGCCAGCAGCCTGGGAGGGCCGAACACCGGGGAGCTGTTTTTT
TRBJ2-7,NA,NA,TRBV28,CASRRFRGGEQYF,TGTGCCAGCAGGCGGTTTAGAGGCGGCGAGCAGTACTTC
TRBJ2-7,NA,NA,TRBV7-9,CASSSSKTATGEQYF,TGTGCCAGCAGCTCCTCCAAGACAGCCACCGGGGAGCAGTACTTC
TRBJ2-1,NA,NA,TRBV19,CASSIARAGVYNEQFF,TGTGCCAGTAGTATAGCCCGTGCCGGAGTCTACAATGAGCAGTTCTTC
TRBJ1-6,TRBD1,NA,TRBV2,CASSELGQGNSPLHF,TGTGCCAGCAGTGAACTGGGACAGGGGAATTCACCCCTCCACTTT
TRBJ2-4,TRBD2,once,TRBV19,CASRLGLAGVPNIQYF,TGTGCCAGTAGGCTCGGACTAGCGGGAGTTCCAAACATTCAGTACTTC
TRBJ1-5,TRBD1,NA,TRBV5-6,CASSFGDRANQPQHF,TGTGCCAGCAGCTTTGGGGACAGGGCCAATCAGCCCCAGCATTTT
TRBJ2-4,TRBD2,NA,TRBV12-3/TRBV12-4,CASSTRENGIQYF,TGTGCCAGCAGTACGCGGGAGAACGGCATTCAGTACTTC
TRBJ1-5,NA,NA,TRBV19,CASSAWRVPGSNQPQHF,TGTGCCAGTAGTGCCTGGCGGGTTCCGGGGAGCAATCAGCCCCAGCATTTT
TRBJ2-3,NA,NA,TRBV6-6,CASSSIPGSTDTQYF,TGTGCCAGCAGTTCCATCCCGGGTAGCACAGATACGCAGTATTTT
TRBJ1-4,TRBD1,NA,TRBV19,CASSIPGQGVGKLFF,TGTGCCAGTAGTATTCCGGGACAGGGTGTGGGAAAACTGTTTTTT
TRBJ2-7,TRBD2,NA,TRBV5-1,CASRSSGSHEQYF,TGCGCCAGCAGATCTAGCGGGAGCCACGAGCAGTACTTC
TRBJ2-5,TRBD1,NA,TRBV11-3,CASSLGQSQETQYF,TGTGCCAGCAGCCTGGGACAGAGCCAAGAGACCCAGTACTTC
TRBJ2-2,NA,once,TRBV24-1,CATSDLSRDTGELFF,TGTGCCACCAGTGATTTATCCAGGGACACCGGGGAGCTGTTTTTT
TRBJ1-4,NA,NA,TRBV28,CASSFSGGGEKLFF,TGTGCCAGCAGTTTCTCCGGGGGGGGTGAAAAACTGTTTTTT
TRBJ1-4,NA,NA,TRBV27,CASSPLRKGVEKLFF,TGTGCCAGCAGTCCACTAAGGAAGGGAGTCGAAAAACTGTTTTTT